These 27 T cell receptor beta chains were all obtained from the same sample, sequenced in a study of T-cell reconstitution after alpha-beta-depleted transplantation in children. Unique molecular identifiers were incorporated into the prepared TCRbeta library. TCRdb re-derived calls from the PCR reads in MiXCR, one entry per CDR3 protein. The profile covers about 420,000 distinct CDR3 sequences, with roughly 17% appearing a single time and 29% taken by the ten largest. Sequenced here: PBMCs, mostly from graft donor cells, sampled 360 days after TCRalphabeta/CD19-depleted stem cell transplant. Receptors originate from a boy less than two years old who had a stem cell transplant for Wiskott-Aldrich syndrome, so the T cells may come from the graft donor.

J is TRBJ2-5 and V is TRBV7-6, with unresolved D. The CDR3 length is 14 residues. V was pared by 5 bases and J by 1 base, with 11 bases between. The germline V gene has CDR1 SGHVS and CDR2 FNYEAQ. This CDR3 reads CASSPSPAQETQYF. For the CDR3, the DNA is TGTGCCAGCAGCCCCTCCCCTGCCCAAGAGACCCAGTACTTC.

V gene TRBV7-2 combines with J gene TRBJ2-2; D is unclear. This CDR3 has 13 amino acids. Germline-derived CDR1 and CDR2 are SGHTA and FQGNSA. V lost 7 bases and J 7 bases, leaving 13 bases between the germline ends. The CDR3 here is CASTPALFGELFF. The CDR3 DNA reads as TGTGCCAGCACCCCAGCGCTGTTCGGGGAGCTGTTTTTT.

This clonotype was observed a few times. This chain links TRBV15 with TRBJ2-3; a possible D gene is TRBD2 (6 bases). The CDR3 has 15 amino acids. The germline V gene encodes CDR1 LNHNV and CDR2 YYDKDF (reference sequence). V was trimmed by 4 bases and J by 3 bases, leaving 14 bases between them. CDR3 sequence: CATSTGFRGTDTQYF. For the CDR3, the DNA is TGTGCCACCAGCACAGGATTCCGGGGGACAGATACGCAGTATTTT.

This CDR3 is CATRWGGTEAFF. In DNA form, the CDR3 reads TGTGCCACCCGATGGGGGGGCACTGAAGCTTTCTTT. The gene calls are TRBV6-6 and TRBJ1-1; D is possibly TRBD1 (5 bases). This CDR3 comprises 12 residues. V shed 10 bases and J shed 4 bases, with 13 bases lying between them. The V gene's germline CDR1 is MNHNY and CDR2 SVGAGI (reference sequence).

This clonotype has only a few counts. The rearrangement joins TRBV12-3 or TRBV12-4 to TRBJ1-5, with D possibly being TRBD1 (5 bases). The CDR3 has 15 residues. V was trimmed by 3 bases and J by 0 bases, leaving 9 bases between them. CDR3 sequence reads: CASSFWGFSNQPQHF. CDR3 sequence (DNA): TGTGCCAGCAGTTTTTGGGGGTTTAGCAATCAGCCCCAGCATTTT.

The table lists this clonotype with a few counts. The V gene is TRBV30, the J gene TRBJ2-5; no firm D call. Germline V gene data show CDR1 as GTSNPN and CDR2 as SVGIG (reference sequence). V gave up 4 bases and J gave up 7 bases, with 13 bases separating them. CDR3 length equals 12 residues. This CDR3 reads CAWTPGSGTQYF. Written as DNA, the CDR3 is TGTGCCTGGACCCCGGGTTCGGGGACCCAGTACTTC.

The chain joins TRBV12-3 or TRBV12-4 to TRBJ1-5, with 7 bases fitting TRBD1. Trimming took 5 bases from V and 2 from J; bases not matched to a gene: 3. CDR3 length: 14 amino acids. The CDR3 loop reads CASSTQGRNQPQHF. The CDR3 region has the DNA TGTGCCAGCAGTACACAGGGGCGCAATCAGCCCCAGCATTTT.

The genes are TRBV20-1 and TRBJ1-6; possibly TRBD1 for D (5 bases). The CDR3 loop spans 13 amino acids. CDR1 is DFQATT, CDR2 SNEGSKA, per germline (reference sequence). V was cut by 3 bases and J by 10 bases, with 13 bases left in between. The CDR3 region has the DNA TGCAGTGCTAGCATTCCAGGGAGCTCACCCCTCCACTTT. Encoded protein: CSASIPGSSPLHF.

Comment on this clonotype: A much more abundant neighbour one base away suggests this may be a read error. CDR3 nucleotides: TGTGCCATCAGTGAGGGAAGCACAGATACGCAGTATTTT. This encodes CAISEGSTDTQYF. The V gene is TRBV10-3, the J gene TRBJ2-3; D is uncertain. Trimming removed 2 bases from V and 0 bases from J, with 3 bases in between. CDR3 length equals 13 residues. CDR1 is ENHRY, CDR2 SYGVKD, per germline.

The rearrangement uses TRBV29-1 and TRBJ2-3; 7 bases are shared with TRBD1. Germline assignment: CDR1 SQVTM and CDR2 ANQGSEA. This CDR3 is built from 13 residues. After removal of 4 bases from V and 2 bases from J, the junction contained 3 bases not matched to a gene. CDR3 in DNA: TGCAGCGTTGGGGGACAGTACACAGATACGCAGTATTTT. Residues: CSVGGQYTDTQYF.

V and J are TRBV2 and TRBJ1-5, with 7 bases that match TRBD1. The ends lost 6 bases at V and 4 bases at J; junction bases unmatched: 9. Per germline, CDR1 SNHLY and CDR2 FYNNEI. The CDR3 is 15 residues long. The CDR3 region is CASSHRGSGNQPQHF. The CDR3 nucleotides read TGTGCCAGCAGCCACAGGGGTTCGGGTAATCAGCCCCAGCATTTT.

The gene calls are TRBV7-2 and TRBJ2-5; D not certain. V lost 6 bases and J 2 bases, leaving 13 bases between the germline ends. Looked up from germline, CDR1 is SGHTA and CDR2 is FQGNSA. The CDR3 sequence is 14 residues long. CDR3 amino acids: CASSGNPRQETQYF. The CDR3 DNA is TGTGCCAGCAGTGGTAATCCAAGGCAAGAGACCCAGTACTTC. The whole variable domain, remainder taken from reference TRBV7-2 and TRBJ2-5, is GAGVSQSPSNKVTEKGKDVELRCDPISGHTALYWYRQSLGQGLEFLIYFQGNSAPDKSGLPSDRFSAERTGGSVSTLTIQRTQQEDSAVYLCASSGNPRQETQYFGPGTRLLVL.

This clonotype has just a few counts. The chain has TRBV12-3 or TRBV12-4 and TRBJ2-3; a weak D match, TRBD1 (5 bases). The V gene lost 3 bases and the J gene lost 2 bases, with 9 bases spanning the gap. The CDR3 has 14 residues. Here the CDR3 DNA reads TGTGCCAGCAGTTTCAGGGTGACCACAGATACGCAGTATTTT. Amino acids: CASSFRVTTDTQYF.

This clonotype has just a few counts. The J gene is TRBJ1-6, the V gene TRBV10-3; maybe TRBD1 (5 bases). The CDR3 is 13 amino acids. Per germline, CDR1 ENHRY and CDR2 SYGVKD. V lost 6 bases, J lost 8 bases, and 11 bases lay in between. CDR3 in DNA: TGTGCCATCAGGGGACTTGGGGATTCACCCCTCCACTTT. Protein sequence: CAIRGLGDSPLHF.

The CDR3 nucleotides read TGTGCCAGCAGCCAAGAAGGCAGGCTCTCCTACGAGCAGTACTTC. Its translation is CASSQEGRLSYEQYF. The chain carries TRBV4-2 and TRBJ2-7; D is uncertain. V dropped 0 bases and J dropped 0 bases, with 9 bases sitting between them. Germline V gives CDR1 LGHNA, CDR2 YNFKEQ. This CDR3 contains 15 residues.

This clonotype was detected a few times. This rearrangement joins TRBV29-1 to TRBJ2-1; TRBD2 is a possible D gene (6 bases). Trimming stripped 4 bases from V and 4 bases from J, with 20 bases between. The CDR3 runs to 16 residues. Germline V lookup: CDR1 SQVTM, CDR2 ANQGSEA. The CDR3 here is CSVAYTGTWGYNEQFF. The DNA of the CDR3 is TGCAGCGTTGCCTATACCGGGACTTGGGGGTACAATGAGCAGTTCTTC.

This clonotype was counted only a few times. V gene TRBV30 combines with J gene TRBJ2-7; TRBD1 matches 8 bases. The CDR3 is made up of 11 amino acids. Germline values: CDR1 GTSNPN, CDR2 SVGIG (reference sequence). V lost 5 bases, J lost 6 bases, and 3 bases stayed unmatched. This CDR3 is CAWGQGSEQYF. CDR3 coding DNA: TGTGCCTGGGGACAGGGCAGCGAGCAGTACTTC.

The chain employs TRBV28 and TRBJ1-1, with a weak D call TRBD1 (6 bases). Trimming stripped 3 bases from V and 1 base from J, with 12 bases between. This CDR3 comprises 15 residues. The germline gives CDR1 MDHEN, CDR2 SYDVKM. CDR3: CASSFRGLPNTEAFF. As DNA, the CDR3 is TGTGCCAGCAGTTTCAGGGGCCTCCCGAACACTGAAGCTTTCTTT. The variable domain in full, completed from reference TRBV28 and TRBJ1-1, reads DVKVTQSSRYLVKRTGEKVFLECVQDMDHENMFWYRQDPGLGLRLIYFSYDVKMKEKGDIPEGYSVSREKKERFSLILESASTNQTSMYLCASSFRGLPNTEAFFGQGTRLTVV.

This clonotype has more than one count but fewer than ten. The chain joins TRBV10-3 to TRBJ2-1; perhaps TRBD2 as D (6 bases). Germline V gene data show CDR1 as ENHRY and CDR2 as SYGVKD. With 8 bases removed from V and 0 bases from J, the gap between germline ends came to 8 bases. The CDR3 loop spans 13 amino acids. The CDR3 spells CAIAGSSYNEQFF. DNA of the CDR3: TGTGCCATCGCCGGGAGCTCCTACAATGAGCAGTTCTTC.

The V call is TRBV24-1, the J call TRBJ2-1; 9 bases match TRBD1. CDR3 length: 18 amino acids. Looked up from germline, CDR1 is KGHDR and CDR2 is SFDVKD. V lost 0 bases and J lost 3; bases outside the gene matches: 8. CDR3 DNA: TGTGCCACCAGTGATTTGCACCCAGGGACAGGGAACTACAATGAGCAGTTCTTC. It codes for CATSDLHPGTGNYNEQFF.

This clonotype occurred a few times. This sequence joins TRBV20-1 and TRBJ1-2, with TRBD1 matching over 8 bases. The CDR3 totals 14 residues. V shed 3 bases and J 4 bases; nucleotides not matched to a gene: 7. CDR1 is DFQATT, CDR2 SNEGSKA, per germline (reference sequence). The CDR3, as DNA: TGCAGTGCTAGTGGACAGGGAGGGATCTATGGCTACACCTTC. It translates to CSASGQGGIYGYTF.

The chain joins TRBV25-1 to TRBJ2-2; 8 bases map to TRBD1. CDR1 is MGHDK and CDR2 is SYGVNS in the germline V gene. Trimming cost V 5 bases and J 7 bases; bases outside gene matches: 12. The CDR3 covers 16 residues. The CDR3 is CASSLRGQGAGGELFF. The CDR3 nucleotides are TGTGCCAGCAGTCTCCGCGGACAGGGTGCGGGCGGGGAGCTGTTTTTT. The full variable domain, completed using reference TRBV25-1 and TRBJ2-2, is EADIYQTPRYLVIGTGKKITLECSQTMGHDKMYWYQQDPGMELHLIHYSYGVNSTEKGDLSSESTVSRIRTEHFPLTLESARPSHTSQYLCASSLRGQGAGGELFFGEGSRLTVL.

This clonotype was recorded once. The chain couples TRBV24-1 to TRBJ2-1, with 8 bases that match TRBD1. CDR3 length: 16 residues. CDR1 KGHDR and CDR2 SFDVKD come from the germline V gene. V was pared by 1 base and J by 3 bases, with 4 bases of the junction left unmatched. CDR3 in amino acids: CATSDFQTGDYNEQFF. Here the CDR3 DNA reads TGTGCCACCAGTGATTTTCAGACAGGGGACTACAATGAGCAGTTCTTC.

J is TRBJ1-5 and V is TRBV20-1; D may be TRBD1 (6 bases). V shed 3 bases and J shed 2 bases, with 14 bases lying between them. The CDR3 is made up of 15 amino acids. The germline V gene has CDR1 DFQATT and CDR2 SNEGSKA (reference sequence). The CDR3 loop is CSASLLEGGNQPQHF. DNA of the CDR3: TGCAGTGCTAGTCTCCTGGAGGGGGGCAATCAGCCCCAGCATTTT.

This chain joins TRBV7-2 and TRBJ2-3; D is possibly TRBD2 (5 bases). CDR3 length: 16 residues. Germline CDR1 reads SGHTA; CDR2 reads FQGNSA. The ends were cut back, 1 base at V and 3 bases at J, with 14 bases in the middle. CDR3: CASSLEASKGTDTQYF. The CDR3 DNA follows: TGTGCCAGCAGCTTAGAGGCTAGCAAAGGGACAGATACGCAGTATTTT.

The chain carries TRBV29-1 and TRBJ1-1; D not resolved. Germline V gene data show CDR1 as SQVTM and CDR2 as ANQGSEA. The CDR3 is 13 amino acids. V shed 2 bases and J shed 0 bases, with 7 bases lying between them. CDR3 sequence reads: CSVEQRMNTEAFF. DNA for the CDR3: TGCAGCGTTGAACAGAGGATGAACACTGAAGCTTTCTTT.

This clonotype was seen many times. This rearrangement joins TRBV12-3 or TRBV12-4 to TRBJ2-7, with 8 bases fitting TRBD1. This CDR3 is 14 amino acids long. With V trimmed by 3 bases and J by 4 bases, 5 bases remained unmatched. The chain's CDR3 is CASSFVDRVYEQYF. Here the CDR3 DNA reads TGTGCCAGCAGTTTTGTGGACAGGGTGTACGAGCAGTACTTC.